Shown below are 11 T cell receptor beta chains from a single sample sequenced in a study of CD8 T cells in ankylosing spondylitis. Study outcomes and limitations: Seemingly characteristic of ankylosing spondylitis blood was a TCR beta motif consisting of eight highly homologous variants.

Their recognized antigens are unknown. TCRdb re-derived calls from the 5' RACE reads in MiXCR, one entry per CDR3 protein. The data hold roughly 700,000 distinct CDR3 sequences, with under 20% observed a single time. Specimen: blood, either unsorted or a sorted T cell fraction (not recorded which). These receptors were taken from a male donor with ankylosing spondylitis.

This clonotype was observed at least ten times. The V gene is TRBV9, the J gene TRBJ2-7; no firm D call. Between the trimmed V and J ends, which lost 0 bases and 4 bases, there was a span of 11 bases. This CDR3 spans 14 amino acids. CDR1 and CDR2 (germline): SGDLS, YYNGEE. CDR3: CASSVGLGEYEQYF. CDR3 in DNA: TGTGCCAGCAGCGTAGGTCTTGGAGAGTACGAGCAGTACTTC.

This clonotype has more than one count but fewer than ten. The V call is TRBV7-2, the J call TRBJ2-7, with D possibly being TRBD2 (6 bases). Germline assignment: CDR1 SGHTA and CDR2 FQGNSA. Trimming removed 3 bases at V and 3 bases at J, with 12 bases between. CDR3 size: 14 residues. In DNA, the CDR3 is TGTGCCAGCAGCTTTCAGGACGGGGGCTACGAGCAGTACTTC. Residues: CASSFQDGGYEQYF.

The chain has TRBV12-5 and TRBJ1-5, with D possibly TRBD1 on 6 matching bases. Germline lookup yields CDR1 LGHNT and CDR2 FRNRAP. V shed 1 base and J shed 1 base, with 29 bases lying between them. The CDR3 length is 22 residues. CDR3 DNA: TGTGCTAGTGGTTTGGCCCGTGACTCGGTTCGTGGTGTTGGACAGAGCAATCAGCCCCAGCATTTT. As protein: CASGLARDSVRGVGQSNQPQHF. Filled out from reference TRBV12-5 and TRBJ1-5, the complete variable domain reads DARVTQTPRHKVTEMGQEVTMRCQPILGHNTVFWYRQTMMQGLELLAYFRNRAPLDDSGMPKDRFSAEMPDATLATLKIQPSEPRDSAVYFCASGLARDSVRGVGQSNQPQHFGDGTRLSIL.

V and J are TRBV7-7 and TRBJ2-5; D unclear. From germline, CDR1 is SSHAT and CDR2 FNYEAQ (reference sequence). This CDR3 region has 14 residues. V gave up 5 bases and J gave up 0 bases, with 10 bases separating them. The CDR3 sequence: CASSVTVYQETQYF. CDR3 DNA: TGTGCCAGCAGCGTGACTGTGTACCAAGAGACCCAGTACTTC.

The V call is TRBV5-1, the J call TRBJ2-2; possible D gene TRBD1, 5 bases. The CDR3 loop spans 15 amino acids. The germline CDR1 and CDR2 sequences are SGHRS and YFSETQ. V lost 0 bases to trimming and J lost 5 bases, with 11 bases between them. CDR3 DNA sequence: TGCGCCAGCAGCTTGGCCGCAGGGATGACCGGGGAGCTGTTTTTT. Amino acid sequence: CASSLAAGMTGELFF.

The chain is built from TRBV18 and TRBJ1-1, with D possibly TRBD1 on 6 matching bases. Trimming took off 4 bases at V and 1 base at J, with 13 bases between the two ends. Germline values: CDR1 KGHSH, CDR2 LQKENI. The CDR3 has 15 residues. The CDR3 reads CASSRLEGGNTEAFF. DNA of the CDR3: TGTGCCAGCTCACGGCTGGAAGGGGGGAACACTGAAGCTTTCTTT.

The chain carries TRBV9 and TRBJ2-5; tentative D call: TRBD2 (6 bases). The length of the CDR3 is 15 residues. The V end lost 3 bases, the J end lost 1 base, and 13 bases lay between the germline ends. Germline V gene sequence: CDR1 SGDLS, CDR2 YYNGEE. The CDR3 bases are TGTGCCAGCAGCGCCTCCGGGACTGCCCAAGAGACCCAGTACTTC. It encodes CASSASGTAQETQYF. The variable domain in full, completed from reference TRBV9 and TRBJ2-5, reads DSGVTQTPKHLITATGQRVTLRCSPRSGDLSVYWYQQSLDQGLQFLIQYYNGEERAKGNILERFSAQQFPDLHSELNLSSLELGDSALYFCASSASGTAQETQYFGPGTRLLVL.

Only a few counts were recorded for this clonotype. The chain uses TRBV27 and TRBJ2-7; D remains unclear. Germline assignment: CDR1 MNHEY and CDR2 SMNVEV (reference sequence). Between the trimmed V and J ends, which lost 5 bases and 3 bases, there was a span of 11 bases. CDR3 size: 13 residues. CDR3 DNA sequence: TGTGCCAGCAGTCAGAATGGGGTCTACGAGCAGTACTTC. It translates to CASSQNGVYEQYF.

This clonotype was detected only a few times. The genes are TRBV11-2 and TRBJ2-3; D is ambiguous. The CDR3 covers 13 residues. Trimming shortened V by 5 bases and J by 4 bases, and 10 bases separated the two germline ends. Germline V CDR1 and CDR2: SGHAT, FQNNGV. This CDR3 is CASSPDLADTQYF. The DNA of the CDR3 is TGTGCCAGCAGCCCCGACCTGGCAGATACGCAGTATTTT. The full variable domain, in which reference TRBV11-2 and TRBJ2-3 provide the parts outside the CDR3, is EAGVAQSPRYKIIEKRQSVAFWCNPISGHATLYWYQQILGQGPKLLIQFQNNGVVDDSQLPKDRFSAERLKGVDSTLKIQPAKLEDSAVYLCASSPDLADTQYFGPGTRLTVL.

The chain has TRBV28 and TRBJ2-1; 10 nucleotides match TRBD1. The CDR3 covers 13 residues. J lost 9 bases, V lost 2 bases, and 1 base had no gene match. Per germline, CDR1 MDHEN and CDR2 SYDVKM. CDR3 protein: CASSLGTGVEQFF. Written as DNA, the CDR3 is TGTGCCAGCAGTTTAGGGACAGGGGTTGAGCAGTTCTTC.

There are a few counts of this clonotype. The gene calls are TRBV7-2 and TRBJ2-7; D is uncertain. CDR1 SGHTA and CDR2 FQGNSA come from the germline V gene. The CDR3 contains 14 residues. Trimming removed 2 bases at V and 2 bases at J, with 10 bases between. The CDR3 nucleotides read TGTGCCAGCAGCTTACTTGAGGTCCCCTACGAGCAGTACTTC. Amino acid sequence: CASSLLEVPYEQYF.